This T cell receptor (beta chain) was identified in a study of radiation and T cells in renal cell carcinoma. The time point here: blood 2 weeks post-SBRT. The treatment here: 15 Gy SBRT to primary tumor, nephrectomy 4 weeks later. The CDR3 is 16 amino acids. V was pared by 5 bases and J by 0 bases, with 12 bases between. Germline loops: CDR1 SGHRS, CDR2 YFSETQ. The method was immunoSEQ multiplex PCR; TCRdb's version includes in-frame clones alone and lacks a portion of them. The sample yields 120,000 or so clones, 81% seen once. The sequencing here drew on blood, taken from a patient whose treatment included radiotherapy and nephrectomy. V and J are TRBV5-1 and TRBJ2-6; tentative D call: TRBD2 (5 bases). The sequence was obtained from a man between 45 and 60 years old with renal cell carcinoma. CDR3 sequence: CASRAAGSSGANVLTF. The CDR3 bases are TGCGCCAGCAGGGCGGCGGGTTCCTCTGGGGCCAACGTCCTGACTTTC. Looking up the rest from reference TRBV5-1 and TRBJ2-6 gives the full variable domain: KAGVTQTPRYLIKTRGQQVTLSCSPISGHRSVSWYQQTPGQGLQFLFEYFSETQRNKGNFPGRFSGRQFSNSRSEMNVSTLELGDSALYLCASRAAGSSGANVLTFGAGSRLTVL.